This T cell receptor beta chain was recovered during a study of T cells after yellow fever vaccination. TCRdb independently ran MiXCR on the 5' RACE reads; one entry per CDR3 protein. Here the sample spans roughly 250,000 distinct CDR3 sequences, over 10% being singletons. The V end lost 7 bases, the J end lost 5 bases, and 20 bases lay between the germline ends. Germline values: CDR1 SNHLY, CDR2 FYNNEI. The CDR3 runs 16 residues. The receptor comes from a man younger than 40 who received the YFV17D yellow fever vaccine. The genes are TRBV2 and TRBJ2-2; weak D call: TRBD2 (6 bases). The sequenced sample was CD4+ T cells sorted from PBMCs, obtained 45 days after the yellow fever booster vaccination. CDR3 protein: CASKVEYGRLTGELFF. The CDR3 DNA sequence: TGTGCCAGCAAAGTAGAATACGGGAGACTAACCGGGGAGCTGTTTTTT.